This T cell receptor beta chain was sequenced for a study of response to subunit inactivated influenza vaccine. Points from the study as a whole: Researchers suggested that each seasonal influenza vaccination recruits few new T cells.

TCRdb redid the calling of the RT-PCR reads with MiXCR, one entry per CDR3 protein. The sample has approximately 530,000 distinct CDR3 sequences, over 10% seen once. Trimming at V came to 2 bases and at J to 6 bases, leaving 3 bases not matched to a gene. This CDR3 comprises 13 residues. Germline V CDR1 and CDR2: DFQATT, SNEGSKA (reference sequence). On this clonotype: Its target is unknown.

The input for sequencing was PBMCs from blood, taken 40 to 50 days after vaccination. V is TRBV20-1 and J is TRBJ2-2; 7 bases line up with TRBD2. This sequence was found in a man aged 45-65 years who received an inactivated influenza vaccine. DNA of the CDR3: TGCAGTGCTAGATCCGGGGGGTCCGGGGAGCTGTTTTTT. This codes for CSARSGGSGELFF.